Each of the 30 T cell receptor beta chains below was sequenced from the same sample in a study of blood T cell repertoires in COVID-19. Using immunoSEQ multiplex PCR, the repertoire was profiled, and TCRdb retains in-frame clones only, with some absent. The sample carries around 300,000 clones, about nine tenths recorded once. The sample taken for sequencing was peripheral blood. These receptor sequences come from a man aged 50 or older with active or convalescent COVID-19.

The chain carries TRBV12-3 or TRBV12-4 and TRBJ2-1; no clear D gene. There are 12 residues in the CDR3. V lost 2 bases and J 7 bases, leaving 6 bases between the germline ends. The CDR3 region has the DNA TGTGCCAGCAGTTTAAGAACTAATGAGCAGTTCTTC. Amino acids: CASSLRTNEQFF.

In its sample, this clone was seen a few times. CDR3 coding DNA: TGTGCCTGGAGTGCGCCTTTCAGGAATTCACCCCTCCACTTT. As protein: CAWSAPFRNSPLHF. The V call is TRBV30, the J call TRBJ1-6; D not resolved. The CDR3 is 14 residues long. Germline-derived CDR1 and CDR2 are GTSNPN and SVGIG (reference sequence). V shed 1 base and J shed 7 bases, with 11 bases lying between them.

The chain is built from TRBV24-1 and TRBJ2-1; 7 positions match TRBD2. This CDR3 is built from 14 residues. Germline CDR1 KGHDR, CDR2 SFDVKD. The V and J ends lost 4 bases and 5 bases, in that order; junction bases with no gene match: 4. CDR3 sequence (DNA): TGTGCCACCAGTGACCGCGGGGGAGACAATGAGCAGTTCTTC. It is translated as CATSDRGGDNEQFF.

The rearrangement joins TRBV2 to TRBJ2-3; unclear D gene. There are 12 residues in the CDR3. Deletions cut 6 bases from V and 4 bases from J, with 8 bases between. The germline gives CDR1 SNHLY, CDR2 FYNNEI. CDR3 residues: CASRIEADTQYF. CDR3 in DNA: TGTGCCAGCAGAATAGAAGCAGATACGCAGTATTTT.

The chain recombines TRBV24-1 with TRBJ1-2; D not certain. The V gene's germline CDR1 is KGHDR and CDR2 SFDVKD. Between the trimmed V and J ends, which lost 4 bases and 2 bases, there was a span of 4 bases. The CDR3 has 12 residues. The CDR3 sequence is CATSETNYGYTF. The CDR3 DNA sequence: TGTGCCACCAGTGAGACAAACTATGGCTACACCTTC.

The CDR3 region is CASSESSRITNTGELFF. CDR3 in DNA: TGCGCCAGCAGTGAGTCATCGAGGATTACGAACACCGGGGAGCTGTTTTTT. The chain uses TRBV10-1 and TRBJ2-2; D not resolved. The CDR3 has 17 residues. Deletions cut 0 bases from V and 0 bases from J, with 11 bases between. From germline, CDR1 is WNHNN and CDR2 SYGVQD (reference sequence).

The chain employs TRBV28 and TRBJ2-7, with TRBD1 identical over 9 bases. Germline V gene lookup returns CDR1 MDHEN and CDR2 SYDVKM. J gave up 0 bases and V 8 bases, and 2 bases lay outside the gene matches. The length of the CDR3 is 13 residues. CDR3 DNA: TGTGCCAGCCTGACAGGGGGCTCCTACGAGCAGTACTTC. It is translated as CASLTGGSYEQYF.

The V gene is TRBV19, the J gene TRBJ2-1; 12 bases fit TRBD2. V trimming: 7 bases; J trimming: 6 bases; junction bases outside the gene matches: 7. In germline, CDR1 is LNHDA, CDR2 SQIVND (reference sequence). The CDR3 is 15 residues long. The CDR3 sequence: CASTLAGGPGNEQFF. The CDR3 DNA reads TGTGCCAGTACGCTAGCGGGAGGGCCGGGCAATGAGCAGTTCTTC.

The rearrangement links TRBV15 to TRBJ2-3; 7 bases line up with TRBD2. CDR1 is LNHNV and CDR2 is YYDKDF in the germline V gene (reference sequence). The ends lost 5 bases at V and 0 bases at J; junction bases unmatched: 11. CDR3 length: 17 amino acids. CDR3 sequence: CATSRREGSSSTDTQYF. The CDR3 nucleotides read TGTGCCACCAGCCGTAGGGAGGGCTCATCTAGCACAGATACGCAGTATTTT.

The chain uses TRBV7-2 and TRBJ2-3; 11 bases map to TRBD2. CDR3 length: 17 amino acids. The germline V gene encodes CDR1 SGHTA and CDR2 FQGNSA. The trim removed 7 bases at V and 2 bases at J, leaving 11 bases unmatched. CDR3 region: CASTTSGGAGYTDTQYF. The CDR3 DNA sequence: TGTGCCAGCACAACTAGCGGGGGCGCCGGGTACACAGATACGCAGTATTTT.

In DNA form, the CDR3 reads TGTGCCAGCTGTGAAACTGTACCAACGTCTCAGCCCCAGCATTTT. It is translated as CASCETVPTSQPQHF. The chain is built from TRBV27 and TRBJ1-5; D is unresolved. CDR1 is MNHEY, CDR2 SMNVEV, per germline (reference sequence). The CDR3 loop spans 15 amino acids. V gave up 8 bases and J gave up 6 bases, with 20 bases separating them.

The V and J genes are TRBV5-1 and TRBJ2-1; D is perhaps TRBD1 (5 bases). CDR1 is SGHRS, CDR2 YFSETQ, per germline. V gave up 1 base and J gave up 4 bases, with 12 bases separating them. The CDR3 totals 15 residues. Here the CDR3 reads CASSLRDSLYNEQFF. DNA of the CDR3: TGCGCCAGCAGCTTGCGAGACAGCCTTTACAATGAGCAGTTCTTC.

The rearrangement joins TRBV2 to TRBJ1-1, with 8 bases fitting TRBD1. With V trimmed by 5 bases and J by 6 bases, 8 bases remained unmatched. Germline V lookup: CDR1 SNHLY, CDR2 FYNNEI. This CDR3 has 14 residues. The CDR3 nucleotides read TGTGCCAGCAGTCTAGACAGGGGAGGGGCTGAAGCTTTCTTT. This encodes CASSLDRGGAEAFF.

The rearrangement links TRBV19 to TRBJ2-1; D possibly corresponds to TRBD1 (6 bases). Per the germline V gene, CDR1 is LNHDA and CDR2 is SQIVND (reference sequence). Trimming cost V 2 bases and J 2 bases, with 13 bases left between them. The CDR3 has 16 amino acids. The CDR3, as DNA: TGTGCCAGTAGTATACGGGCCAGGGGCACCTACAATGAGCAGTTCTTC. It yields the protein CASSIRARGTYNEQFF.

The V call is TRBV9, the J call TRBJ1-1, with a tentative D call TRBD1 (6 bases). CDR1 is SGDLS, CDR2 YYNGEE, per germline. V was shortened by 0 bases and J by 0 bases, with 9 bases between the two germline ends. This CDR3 comprises 15 residues. The CDR3 nucleotides read TGTGCCAGCAGCGTAGCGGACAGCATGAACACTGAAGCTTTCTTT. Protein: CASSVADSMNTEAFF. Full variable domain (rest looked up from reference TRBV9 and TRBJ1-1): DSGVTQTPKHLITATGQRVTLRCSPRSGDLSVYWYQQSLDQGLQFLIQYYNGEERAKGNILERFSAQQFPDLHSELNLSSLELGDSALYFCASSVADSMNTEAFFGQGTRLTVV.

The rearrangement joins TRBV6-6 to TRBJ2-7; 12 bases are shared with TRBD2. Germline values: CDR1 MNHNY, CDR2 SVGAGI (reference sequence). The ends lost 8 bases at V and 2 bases at J; junction bases unmatched: 1. CDR3 length: 13 amino acids. CDR3 in amino acids: CASRLAGAYEQYF. In DNA form, the CDR3 reads TGTGCCAGCCGACTAGCGGGGGCCTACGAGCAGTACTTC.

The chain has TRBV5-6 and TRBJ2-1; D not resolved. The CDR3 contains 13 residues. Germline assignment: CDR1 SGHDT and CDR2 YYEEEE. Trimming pared 1 base from V and 3 bases from J, leaving 5 bases between. In DNA form, the CDR3 reads TGTGCCAGCAGCTTGACTCACTACAATGAGCAGTTCTTC. Amino acids: CASSLTHYNEQFF.

The J gene is TRBJ1-4, the V gene TRBV28; D unresolved. V was clipped by 5 bases and J by 11 bases, with 12 bases between them. This CDR3 is 12 amino acids long. Looked up from germline, CDR1 is MDHEN and CDR2 is SYDVKM. Here the CDR3 reads CASSPTTGKLFF. The DNA of the CDR3 is TGTGCCAGCAGTCCCACCACGGGGAAACTGTTTTTT.

The CDR3 region has the DNA TGTGCCAGCAGCGGAGGGACAGGGAGCCAGCCCCAGCATTTT. Amino acids: CASSGGTGSQPQHF. This chain joins TRBV3-1 (or the pseudogene TRBV3-2) and TRBJ1-5; 9 bases fit TRBD1. This CDR3 region has 14 residues. J gave up 7 bases and V 5 bases, and 6 bases lay outside the gene matches. In germline, CDR1 is LGHDT, CDR2 YNNKEL (reference sequence).

The genes are TRBV6-2 or TRBV6-3 and TRBJ1-1; D is ambiguous. The CDR3 spans 15 residues. V shed 0 bases and J shed 4 bases, with 12 bases lying between them. Germline CDR1 and CDR2: MNHEY and SVGEGT. CDR3 coding DNA: TGTGCCAGCAGTTACTCGACGGGAAGTATCACTGAAGCTTTCTTT. Translated, it gives CASSYSTGSITEAFF.

This chain uses TRBV7-2 with TRBJ2-1; tentative D call: TRBD2 (5 bases). The CDR3 loop spans 15 amino acids. V lost 2 bases and J 4 bases, leaving 12 bases between the germline ends. The germline gives CDR1 SGHTA, CDR2 FQGNSA. CDR3 nucleotide sequence: TGTGCCAGCAGCTTAAGTAGCGACAATTACAATGAGCAGTTCTTC. This sequence encodes CASSLSSDNYNEQFF.

The chain employs TRBV24-1 and TRBJ2-1, with D tentatively TRBD2 (7 bases). The CDR3 is 15 amino acids. In germline, CDR1 is KGHDR, CDR2 SFDVKD. V lost 6 bases and J lost 1, with 12 bases in between. The CDR3 reads CATSRGGLSYNEQFF. Here the CDR3 DNA reads TGTGCCACCAGTAGGGGGGGCTTATCCTACAATGAGCAGTTCTTC.

This clone was counted a few times. The V gene is TRBV6-5, the J gene TRBJ1-6; D not resolved. The CDR3 has 12 amino acids. V was cut by 4 bases and J by 7 bases, with 5 bases left in between. Germline-derived CDR1 and CDR2 are MNHEY and SVGAGI. Written as DNA, the CDR3 is TGTGCCAGCAGTTCCCTCAATTCACCCCTCCACTTT. Translation: CASSSLNSPLHF.

The chain has TRBV6-5 and TRBJ2-7, with 7 bases aligning to TRBD1. From germline, CDR1 is MNHEY and CDR2 SVGAGI. The ends lost 2 bases at V and 2 bases at J; junction bases unmatched: 6. CDR3 length: 15 amino acids. The CDR3 reads CASSYLTGITYEQYF. DNA of the CDR3: TGTGCCAGCAGTTACCTGACAGGGATTACCTACGAGCAGTACTTC.

The CDR3 loop is CASSLWQGRDDTEAFF. The CDR3 DNA is TGTGCCAGCAGCTTGTGGCAGGGAAGAGATGACACTGAAGCTTTCTTT. The chain employs TRBV5-4 and TRBJ1-1, with TRBD1 as a possible D gene (5 bases). This CDR3 region has 16 residues. The germline V gene encodes CDR1 SGHNT and CDR2 YYREEE (reference sequence). Trimming stripped 1 base from V and 3 bases from J, with 16 bases between.

The gene calls are TRBV7-9 and TRBJ2-2; the match to TRBD2 covers 9 bases. This CDR3 is built from 15 residues. The V segment lost 5 bases and the J segment 6 bases; nucleotides outside the gene matches: 7. Germline V gene lookup returns CDR1 SEHNR and CDR2 FQNEAQ (reference sequence). The CDR3 DNA follows: TGTGCCAGCAGCCATAGCGGGAGTGATGCCGGGGAGCTGTTTTTT. Translated: CASSHSGSDAGELFF.

The chain has TRBV14 and TRBJ2-7; TRBD1 matches 9 bases. CDR3 length: 16 amino acids. CDR1 is SGHDN and CDR2 is FVKESK in the germline V gene. V was clipped by 3 bases and J by 6 bases; unmatched bases: 12. The CDR3 loop reads CASSHAPGQGNFEQYF. The CDR3 region has the DNA TGTGCCAGCAGCCATGCCCCGGGACAGGGAAATTTCGAGCAGTACTTC.

The chain carries TRBV9 and TRBJ1-6, with D uncertain. This CDR3 has 15 amino acids. CDR1 SGDLS and CDR2 YYNGEE come from the germline V gene. Deletions cut 2 bases from V and 6 bases from J, with 12 bases between. CDR3 DNA: TGTGCCAGCAGCGTTTCGGTAGCTATTAATTCACCCCTCCACTTT. This codes for CASSVSVAINSPLHF.

V and J are TRBV28 and TRBJ1-2; no clear D gene. The V gene lost 6 bases and the J gene lost 2 bases, with 4 bases spanning the gap. CDR3 length: 11 amino acids. Per the germline V gene, CDR1 is MDHEN and CDR2 is SYDVKM. CDR3 loop: CASRENYGYTF. Written as DNA, the CDR3 is TGTGCCAGCAGGGAGAACTATGGCTACACCTTC.

This chain links TRBV7-2 with TRBJ1-1, with D perhaps TRBD1 (5 bases). CDR1 SGHTA and CDR2 FQGNSA come from the germline V gene. Deletions cut 4 bases from V and 6 bases from J, with 9 bases between. This CDR3 spans 12 amino acids. This chain's CDR3 is CASSSKTAEAFF. In DNA, the CDR3 is TGTGCCAGCAGCTCAAAGACAGCTGAAGCTTTCTTT.